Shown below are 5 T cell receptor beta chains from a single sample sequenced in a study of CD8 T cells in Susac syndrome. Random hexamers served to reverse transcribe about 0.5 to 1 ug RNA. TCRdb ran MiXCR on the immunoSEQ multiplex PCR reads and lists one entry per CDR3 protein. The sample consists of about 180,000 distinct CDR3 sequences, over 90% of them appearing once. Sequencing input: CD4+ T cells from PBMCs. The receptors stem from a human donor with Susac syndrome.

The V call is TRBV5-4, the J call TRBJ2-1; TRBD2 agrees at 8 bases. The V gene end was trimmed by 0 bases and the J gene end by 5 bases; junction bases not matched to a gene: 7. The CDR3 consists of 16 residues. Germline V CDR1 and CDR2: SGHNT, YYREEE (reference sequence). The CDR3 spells CASSLVGGGSDNEQFF. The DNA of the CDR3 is TGTGCCAGCAGCTTGGTTGGCGGGGGGTCCGACAATGAGCAGTTCTTC.

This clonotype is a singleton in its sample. The CDR3 is CASSLQGGGNTEAFF. DNA for the CDR3: TGCGCCAGCAGCCTACAGGGAGGCGGGAACACTGAAGCTTTCTTT. This chain links TRBV5-1 with TRBJ1-1; D is possibly TRBD1 (6 bases). Germline V lookup: CDR1 SGHRS, CDR2 YFSETQ. The CDR3 consists of 15 residues. V lost 4 bases and J lost 1, with 14 bases in between.

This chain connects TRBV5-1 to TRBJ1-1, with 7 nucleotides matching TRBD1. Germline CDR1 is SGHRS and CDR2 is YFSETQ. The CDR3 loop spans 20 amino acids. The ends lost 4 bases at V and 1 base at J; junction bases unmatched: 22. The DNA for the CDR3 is TGCGCCAGCAGCCCCCTTTCGGGTTTCGGGACAGCGTTAAGGAACACTGAAGCTTTCTTT. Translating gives CASSPLSGFGTALRNTEAFF.

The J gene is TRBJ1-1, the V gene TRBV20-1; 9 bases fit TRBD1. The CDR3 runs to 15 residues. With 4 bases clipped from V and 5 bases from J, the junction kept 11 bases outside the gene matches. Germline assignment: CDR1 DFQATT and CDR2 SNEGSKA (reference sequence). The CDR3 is CSATASGTGLTEAFF. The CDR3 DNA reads TGCAGTGCTACCGCCAGCGGGACAGGGTTGACTGAAGCTTTCTTT.

The CDR3 DNA is TGTGCCAGCAGCCAAGAGGCTGGAACCTACAATGAGCAGTTCTTC. Translating gives CASSQEAGTYNEQFF. The genes are TRBV3-1 and TRBJ2-1; D is uncertain. The CDR3 runs 15 residues. CDR1 is LGHDT and CDR2 is YNNKEL in the germline V gene (reference sequence). V gave up 0 bases and J gave up 2 bases, with 8 bases separating them.